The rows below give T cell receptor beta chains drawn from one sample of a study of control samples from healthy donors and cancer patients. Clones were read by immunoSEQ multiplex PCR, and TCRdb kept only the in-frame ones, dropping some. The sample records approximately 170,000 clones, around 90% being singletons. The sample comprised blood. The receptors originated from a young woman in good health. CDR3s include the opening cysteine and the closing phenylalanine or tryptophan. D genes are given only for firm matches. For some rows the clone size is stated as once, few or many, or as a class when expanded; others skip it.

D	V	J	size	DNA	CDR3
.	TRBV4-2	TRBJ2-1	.	TGTGCCAGCAGCCAAGACAAAGCGTCCTACAATGAGCAGTTCTTC	CASSQDKASYNEQFF
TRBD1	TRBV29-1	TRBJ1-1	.	TGCAGCGTTGCGGTAGGGGGCTACGTGGGCACTGAAGCTTTCTTT	CSVAVGGYVGTEAFF
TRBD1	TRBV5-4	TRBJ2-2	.	TGTGCCAGCAGCTTTTTGGGCAGGGGGCGCAGGGGGGAGCTGTTTTTT	CASSFLGRGRRGELFF
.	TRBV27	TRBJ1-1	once	TGTGCCAGCAGGTTCGCCCGGGGGGTGGAAGCTTTCTTT	CASRFARGVEAFF
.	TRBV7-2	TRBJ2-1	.	TGTGCCAGCAGCTTAGCTACAGCGGATTTAAAGTTCTTC	CASSLATADLKFF
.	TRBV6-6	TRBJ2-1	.	TGTGCCAGCAGTTACAGGGATGAGCAGTTCTTC	CASSYRDEQFF
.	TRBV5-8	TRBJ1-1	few	TGTGCCAGCAGCTTACCGAGTTCGGGAGCTTTCTTT	CASSLPSSGAFF
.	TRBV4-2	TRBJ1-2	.	TGTGCCAGCAGCCGGAAGGGGAATGGCTACACCTTC	CASSRKGNGYTF
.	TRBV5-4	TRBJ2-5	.	TGTGCCAGCAGCTTGGCAGAACAAGAGACCCAGTACTTC	CASSLAEQETQYF
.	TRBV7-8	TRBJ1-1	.	TGTGCCAGCAGCTTAGGCGGCCGAGGCACTGAAGCTTTCTTT	CASSLGGRGTEAFF
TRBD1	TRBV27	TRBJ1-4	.	TGTGCCAGCAGTTCATCCGGGACAGGGATAGCAGCTAATGAAAAACTGTTTTTT	CASSSSGTGIAANEKLFF
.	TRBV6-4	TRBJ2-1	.	TGTGCCAGCAGCCCGACCGAGAGCTCCTACAATGAGCAGTTCTTC	CASSPTESSYNEQFF
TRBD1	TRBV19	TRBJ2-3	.	TGTGCCAGTACTCTGACAGGGGTAGGTGCAGATACGCAGTATTTT	CASTLTGVGADTQYF
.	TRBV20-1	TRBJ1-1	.	TGCAGTGCTACTGACAGAGTGAACACTGAAGCTTTCTTT	CSATDRVNTEAFF
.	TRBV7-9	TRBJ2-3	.	TGTGCCAGCAGCTTAGCGAATATTCCCGCCCGCCTAGCTACAGATACGCAGTATTTT	CASSLANIPARLATDTQYF
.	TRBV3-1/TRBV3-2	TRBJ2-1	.	TGTGCCAGCAGCCCCCGAGGGGGGGCGGGGAATGAGCAGTTCTTC	CASSPRGGAGNEQFF
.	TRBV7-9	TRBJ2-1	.	TGTGCCAGCAGACTCGGACAGTACAATGAGCAGTTCTTC	CASRLGQYNEQFF
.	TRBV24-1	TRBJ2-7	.	TGTGCCACCAGGGATGTTAAACCCACCTACGAGCAGTACTTC	CATRDVKPTYEQYF
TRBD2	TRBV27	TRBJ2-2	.	TGTGCCAGCAGTTTATCGGTACCTGGACTAGCGGGAGGGTCCGGGGAGCTGTTTTTT	CASSLSVPGLAGGSGELFF
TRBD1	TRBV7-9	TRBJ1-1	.	TGTGCCAGCAGCTTAGCGGGGACAGGGTACACTGAAGCTTTCTTT	CASSLAGTGYTEAFF
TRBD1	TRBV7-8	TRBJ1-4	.	TGTGCCAGCAGCCTGGGACAGTCCACAAAACTGTTTTTT	CASSLGQSTKLFF
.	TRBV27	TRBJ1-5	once	TGTGCCAGCAGTTTAACCGAGAATCAGCCCCAGCATTTT	CASSLTENQPQHF
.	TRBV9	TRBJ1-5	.	TGTGCCAGCAGCGTAGTCTTCGGCAGCAAGGGTCAGCCCCAGCATTTT	CASSVVFGSKGQPQHF
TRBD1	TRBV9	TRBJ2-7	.	TGTGCCAGCAGCTCCCGGACAGGGGCCTACGAGCAGTACTTC	CASSSRTGAYEQYF
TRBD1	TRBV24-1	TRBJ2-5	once	TGTGCCACCAGTCGACAGGGGGACGGGGAGACCCAGTACTTC	CATSRQGDGETQYF
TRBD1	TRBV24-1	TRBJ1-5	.	TGTGCCACCAGTGATCCTGGACAGGGAGGCCAGCCCCAGCATTTT	CATSDPGQGGQPQHF
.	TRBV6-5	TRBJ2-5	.	TGTGCCAGCAGTTACCCCGGGGGTATTGAGACCCAGTACTTC	CASSYPGGIETQYF
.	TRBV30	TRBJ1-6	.	TGTGCCTGGAGCGAACTCACTGGTAATTCACCCCTCCACTTT	CAWSELTGNSPLHF
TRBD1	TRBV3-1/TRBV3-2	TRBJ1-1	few	TGTGCCAGCAGTAACAGGGGCACTGAAGCTTTCTTT	CASSNRGTEAFF
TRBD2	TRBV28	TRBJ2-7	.	TGTGCCAGCAGAGGGAGGGGCGAGCAGTACTTC	CASRGRGEQYF
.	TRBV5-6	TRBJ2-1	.	TGTGCCAGCAGATCGGGGCGGGACTGGGAATTGAGGCAGTTCTTC	CASRSGRDWELRQFF
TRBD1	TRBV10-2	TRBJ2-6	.	TGCGCCAGCAGTGAGGCCGGGACAGGGGGATCTGGGGCCAACGTCCTGACTTTC	CASSEAGTGGSGANVLTF
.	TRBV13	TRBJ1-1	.	TGTGCCAGCAGCCCCACCCGCGGGGGAACTGAAGCTTTCTTT	CASSPTRGGTEAFF
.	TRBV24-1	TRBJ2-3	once	TGTGCCACCAGTGATCGACAATGGGGCGGGGATACGCAGTATTTT	CATSDRQWGGDTQYF
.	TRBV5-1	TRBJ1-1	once	TGCGCCAGCAGCTTGGATGGCTTTACGAACACTGAAGCTTTCTTT	CASSLDGFTNTEAFF
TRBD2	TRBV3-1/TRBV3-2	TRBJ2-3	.	TGTGCCAGCAGCCCCCACGGGCGGGGGGTCCCCCGGGGCACAGATACGCAGTATTTT	CASSPHGRGVPRGTDTQYF
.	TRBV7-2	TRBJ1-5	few	TGTGCCAGCAGCTCTCCGGGCCCTAATCAGCCCCAGCATTTT	CASSSPGPNQPQHF
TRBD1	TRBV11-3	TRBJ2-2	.	TGTGCCAGCAGCGGGACAGGGAACACCGGGGAGCTGTTTTTT	CASSGTGNTGELFF
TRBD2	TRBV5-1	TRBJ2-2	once	TGCGCCAGCAGCCAGTCTAGCGGGAGGCCTTCGAACACCGGGGAGCTGTTTTTT	CASSQSSGRPSNTGELFF
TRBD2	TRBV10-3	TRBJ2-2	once	TGTGCCATCAGTGAGCCGACTAGCGGGAGGGCCCGCACCGGGGAGCTGTTTTTT	CAISEPTSGRARTGELFF
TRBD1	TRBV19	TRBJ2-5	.	TGTGCCAGTAGTAGAACAGGGGGCCAAGAGACCCAGTACTTC	CASSRTGGQETQYF
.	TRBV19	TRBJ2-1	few	TGTGCCAGTAGGAACCAGGTTGGGGCGCGGTTCTTC	CASRNQVGARFF
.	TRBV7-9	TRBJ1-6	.	TGTGCCAGCAGTCTCGGGGCAGGGCGGCATAATTCACCCCTCCACTTT	CASSLGAGRHNSPLHF
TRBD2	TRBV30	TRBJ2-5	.	TGTGCCTGGACTAGCGGGGTGTGGGAGACCCAGTACTTC	CAWTSGVWETQYF
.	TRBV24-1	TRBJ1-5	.	TGTGCCACCAGCGATGGAAGGACCAATCAGCCCCAGCATTTT	CATSDGRTNQPQHF
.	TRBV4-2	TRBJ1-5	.	TGTGCCAGCAGCCAAGATGGGGATCAGCCCCAGCATTTT	CASSQDGDQPQHF
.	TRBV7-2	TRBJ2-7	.	TGTGCCAGCAGCTCCAACTACGAGCAGTACTTC	CASSSNYEQYF
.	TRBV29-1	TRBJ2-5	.	TGCAGCACCCGGGCCCCGGGGGAGACCCAGTACTTC	CSTRAPGETQYF
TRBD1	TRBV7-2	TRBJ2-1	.	TGTGCCAGCAGCACACGGGACAGGGGGCTCTACAATGAGCAGTTCTTC	CASSTRDRGLYNEQFF
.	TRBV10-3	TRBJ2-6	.	TGTGCCATCAGTGGAGGGCAGGGGCAGCGCTCTGGGGCCAACGTCCTGACTTTC	CAISGGQGQRSGANVLTF
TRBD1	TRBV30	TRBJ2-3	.	TGTGCCTGGAGGATGAGGGACAGGGGATCGGCAGATACGCAGTATTTT	CAWRMRDRGSADTQYF
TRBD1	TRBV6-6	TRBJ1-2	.	TGTGCCAGCAGGGGATCGGGACAGCTTAACTATGGCTACACCTTC	CASRGSGQLNYGYTF
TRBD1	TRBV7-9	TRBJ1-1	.	TGTGCCAGCAGGCCGGCAGGGGGAACTGAAGCTTTCTTT	CASRPAGGTEAFF
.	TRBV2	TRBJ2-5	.	TGTGCCAGCAGTGAGGGCGCTACAGGGTACCAAGAGACCCAGTACTTC	CASSEGATGYQETQYF
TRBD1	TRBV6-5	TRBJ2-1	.	TGTGCCAGTTTCCGGGACAGGGGGCTTGTCTTC	CASFRDRGLVF
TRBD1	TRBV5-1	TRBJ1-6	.	TGCGCCAGCAGCCTCGCGGGACAGGCAAACTCACCCCTCCACTTT	CASSLAGQANSPLHF
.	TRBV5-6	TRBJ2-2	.	TGTGCCAGCAGCTTTGTTAGTGGAACCGGGGAGCTGTTTTTT	CASSFVSGTGELFF
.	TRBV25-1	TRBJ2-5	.	TGTGCCAGCTCCCCCGGGGGTGGCGCGGAGACCCAGTACTTC	CASSPGGGAETQYF
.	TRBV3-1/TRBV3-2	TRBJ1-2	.	TGTGCCAGCACCCCCAACGGAGGGGCCAAGCTCACCTTC	CASTPNGGAKLTF